The present entry profiles one T cell receptor (beta chain) with its context. The sample originates from a study of blood T cell repertoires in COVID-19. About the study: Both acute and convalescent COVID-19 samples were obtained from the United States, Italy and Spain. Nucleic acid was either cDNA or gDNA, and it came from T cells, B-cell-depleted T cells, or PBMCs.

Produced via immunoSEQ multiplex PCR; TCRdb's table is partial and in-frame only. The sample has 200,000 to 250,000 clones, more than 80% seen once. The CDR3 is 12 amino acids. Deletions cut 10 bases from V and 3 bases from J, with 12 bases between. Source material: peripheral blood. The chain links TRBV12-3 or TRBV12-4 to TRBJ1-1, with D perhaps matching TRBD1 (6 bases). The TCR comes from a woman under 40 with COVID-19, enrolled during active disease. The CDR3 loop is CATGEGDTEAFF. In nucleotides, the CDR3 is TGTGCCACCGGGGAGGGGGACACTGAAGCTTTCTTT.